The rows below give T cell receptor beta chains drawn from one sample of a study of neurological immune-mediated disorders. Each CDR3 protein gets one entry after TCRdb re-called the 5' RACE reads with MiXCR. The data show roughly 60,000 distinct CDR3 sequences, about 3.5% seen once. The sequenced sample was PBMCs. The receptors originated from a woman aged 50 to 65 with multiple sclerosis. The CDR3 runs from the conserved cysteine through the conserved F or W. The D gene is left open where the match is weak. Clone sizes are given selectively: once, few, many, or a class where the clone is expanded.

d_call | clone_size | j_call | v_call | cdr3_aa | cdr3_nt
NA | medium-sized | TRBJ2-7 | TRBV29-1 | CSVEDPKGAPYEQYF | TGCAGCGTTGAAGATCCGAAAGGCGCTCCCTACGAGCAGTACTTC
NA | NA | TRBJ2-5 | TRBV5-1 | CASSFEREETQYF | TGCGCCAGCAGCTTTGAAAGGGAAGAGACCCAGTACTTC
TRBD2 | many | TRBJ2-3 | TRBV7-3 | CASSEGASGRHTQYF | TGTGCCAGCAGCGAAGGGGCAAGCGGGAGACATACGCAGTATTTT
NA | many | TRBJ1-2 | TRBV2 | CASSDGRQSTGYTF | TGTGCCAGCAGTGACGGACGGCAGTCAACAGGCTACACCTTC
NA | many | TRBJ2-3 | TRBV7-3 | CASTPGGGSTDTQYF | TGTGCCAGCACCCCGGGAGGGGGCAGCACAGATACGCAGTATTTT
NA | many | TRBJ1-1 | TRBV7-9 | CATRNVNTEAFF | TGTGCCACCAGAAACGTGAACACTGAAGCTTTCTTT
TRBD2 | many | TRBJ2-5 | TRBV12-3/TRBV12-4 | CASSSPWEGGETQYF | TGTGCCAGCAGTTCCCCTTGGGAGGGAGGAGAGACCCAGTACTTC
NA | many | TRBJ2-2 | TRBV10-3 | CAISVSGQSTGELFF | TGTGCCATCAGTGTTTCGGGACAAAGCACCGGGGAGCTGTTTTTT
NA | many | TRBJ2-7 | TRBV7-2 | CASSLQGQVAYEQYF | TGTGCCAGCAGCTTACAGGGGCAAGTAGCCTACGAGCAGTACTTC
NA | many | TRBJ2-3 | TRBV6-5 | CASSYLDSTDTQYF | TGTGCCAGCAGTTATCTCGATAGTACAGATACGCAGTATTTT
NA | many | TRBJ1-2 | TRBV5-1 | CASRMEGGYTF | TGCGCCAGCAGAATGGAGGGTGGCTACACCTTC
TRBD2 | many | TRBJ2-1 | TRBV7-2 | CASSGRASGGLNEQFF | TGTGCCAGCAGCGGGCGAGCTAGCGGAGGACTCAATGAGCAGTTCTTC
NA | many | TRBJ2-7 | TRBV5-1 | CASSLGTVTYEQYF | TGCGCCAGCAGCTTGGGGACGGTTACCTACGAGCAGTACTTC
NA | NA | TRBJ1-5 | TRBV18 | CASSPTGPNQPQHF | TGTGCCAGCTCACCGACAGGCCCCAATCAGCCCCAGCATTTT
NA | many | TRBJ1-4 | TRBV7-2 | CASRAGQLSRANEKLFF | TGTGCCAGCAGAGCCGGACAGCTTTCCAGGGCTAATGAAAAACTGTTTTTT
TRBD2 | many | TRBJ2-3 | TRBV20-1 | CSASGLAGPSLDTQYF | TGCAGTGCTAGTGGGCTAGCGGGGCCGTCTCTAGATACGCAGTATTTT
NA | many | TRBJ2-1 | TRBV18 | CASSQQGRYNEQFF | TGTGCCAGCTCACAGCAGGGGAGGTACAATGAGCAGTTCTTC
NA | many | TRBJ2-7 | TRBV5-1 | CASSLYGDQTYEQYF | TGCGCCAGCAGCTTGTATGGGGACCAAACCTACGAGCAGTACTTC
NA | NA | TRBJ1-6 | TRBV7-9 | CASSLEDSPLNF | TGTGCCAGCAGCTTAGAGGATTCACCCCTCAACTTT
TRBD2 | many | TRBJ2-1 | TRBV5-1 | CASSPGTSGTSSYNEQFF | TGCGCCAGCAGCCCCGGGACTAGCGGGACCAGCTCCTACAATGAGCAGTTCTTC
TRBD2 | many | TRBJ2-3 | TRBV6-5 | CASSYSTSGRADTQYF | TGTGCCAGCAGTTACTCGACTAGCGGGAGGGCAGATACGCAGTATTTT
NA | many | TRBJ2-5 | TRBV7-2 | CASSLGPWTETQYF | TGTGCCAGCAGCTTGGGTCCTTGGACAGAGACCCAGTACTTC
NA | many | TRBJ1-6 | TRBV6-6 | CASSDPLGGPLHF | TGTGCCAGCAGTGACCCGTTAGGGGGGCCCCTCCACTTT
TRBD1 | many | TRBJ2-3 | TRBV20-1 | CSAKTQGIHTDTQYF | TGCAGTGCTAAGACACAGGGGATTCACACAGATACGCAGTATTTT
TRBD1 | many | TRBJ1-2 | TRBV20-1 | CSATTRDRAYGYTF | TGCAGTGCTACCACCCGGGACAGGGCATATGGCTACACCTTC
NA | few | TRBJ1-1 | TRBV11-2 | CASSLVLPMSTERGAEAFF | TGTGCCAGCAGCTTAGTCCTACCCATGTCCACGGAAAGGGGCGCTGAAGCTTTCTTT
NA | many | TRBJ2-1 | TRBV20-1 | CSARDRRSEQFF | TGCAGTGCTAGAGATCGGCGTTCTGAGCAGTTCTTC
NA | many | TRBJ2-7 | TRBV15 | CATSRADGTNYEQYF | TGTGCCACCAGCAGAGCGGACGGGACGAACTACGAGCAGTACTTC
TRBD1 | many | TRBJ2-1 | TRBV20-1 | CSAPDRGRIWNEQFF | TGCAGTGCTCCAGACAGGGGGCGAATATGGAATGAGCAGTTCTTC
TRBD2 | many | TRBJ2-3 | TRBV20-1 | CSADGLAGVNTDTQYF | TGCAGTGCAGACGGACTAGCGGGAGTTAACACAGATACGCAGTATTTT
NA | many | TRBJ1-1 | TRBV12-3/TRBV12-4 | CASSFWGTEAFF | TGTGCCAGCAGTTTTTGGGGGACTGAAGCTTTCTTT
NA | many | TRBJ1-6 | TRBV21-1 | CASSKGGGDNSPLNF | TGTGCCAGCAGCAAAGGAGGGGGGGATAATTCACCCCTCAACTTT
TRBD2 | many | TRBJ2-1 | TRBV7-2 | CASSMTSGHNEQFF | TGTGCCAGCAGCATGACTAGCGGACACAATGAGCAGTTCTTC
NA | many | TRBJ2-2 | TRBV5-1 | CASSLEQGIGELFF | TGCGCCAGCAGCCTGGAACAGGGTATCGGGGAGCTGTTTTTT
NA | many | TRBJ1-1 | TRBV4-3 | CASSFLRGNTEAFF | TGCGCCAGCAGCTTTTTAAGGGGGAACACTGAAGCTTTCTTT
NA | many | TRBJ1-6 | TRBV4-3 | CASSQEGGNSPLHF | TGCGCCAGCAGCCAAGAGGGGGGGAACTCACCCCTCCACTTT
NA | NA | TRBJ2-7 | TRBV7-9 | CASSLPHEQYF | TGTGCCAGCAGCTTGCCCCACGAGCAGTACTTC
NA | many | TRBJ1-3 | TRBV4-3 | CASSQNHRGNTIYF | TGCGCCAGCAGCCAAAACCACCGAGGAAACACCATATATTTT
TRBD1 | NA | TRBJ1-5 | TRBV19 | CASSRDREAMRPQHF | TGTGCCAGTAGTCGGGACAGGGAGGCTATGCGGCCCCAGCATTTT
NA | many | TRBJ1-2 | TRBV28 | CASRGGIYGYTF | TGTGCCAGCAGAGGAGGGATATATGGCTACACCTTC
NA | few | TRBJ1-1 | TRBV27 | CASTLTPTVNTEAFF | TGTGCCAGCACCCTAACCCCTACGGTGAACACTGAAGCTTTCTTT
NA | many | TRBJ2-1 | TRBV29-1 | CSAGTRSTEGKQFF | TGCAGCGCTGGGACCCGGAGTACGGAGGGCAAGCAGTTCTTC
NA | many | TRBJ2-1 | TRBV20-1 | CSASGSNEQFF | TGCAGTGCTAGCGGGTCCAATGAGCAGTTCTTC
NA | many | TRBJ1-2 | TRBV3-1 | CASSQGLLDGGYTF | TGTGCCAGCAGCCAAGGCCTTTTAGATGGTGGCTACACCTTC
NA | many | TRBJ1-2 | TRBV6-5 | CASSYSGGLGYTF | TGTGCCAGCAGTTACTCGGGGGGATTAGGCTACACCTTC
NA | many | TRBJ2-4 | TRBV6-1 | CASSELAGNIQYF | TGTGCCAGCAGTGAATTGGCAGGAAACATTCAGTACTTC